What follows describes a single TCR beta chain. Its antigen is still unknown. This entry is derived from a study of OX40 agonist ivuxolimab in advanced cancers. As for the study in general: Ivuxolimab, an antibody acting as an agonist of OX40 (CD134), was used to treat patients. People who had prior anti-PD-1, anti-PD-L1 or anti-CTLA-4 therapy could take part, and approximately 43% had some.

Findings of the study overall: The study did not work out the antigen specificity of the expanded peripheral T cells.

V was clipped by 5 bases and J by 10 bases, with 21 bases between them. Per the germline V gene, CDR1 is SGHTA and CDR2 is FQGNSA. The CDR3 is 16 amino acids. Profiled with immunoSEQ multiplex PCR; TCRdb holds only in-frame clones, not every one. The data show over 35,000 clones, 70% to 90% seen once. The source of this sequence is an adult with an advanced solid tumor such as melanoma, head and neck, liver or kidney cancer. The V and J genes are TRBV7-2 and TRBJ1-6; TRBD1 might be the D (6 bases). The specimen comprised CD4+ or CD8+ T cells sorted from blood, sampled in a trial of the OX40 agonist ivuxolimab. The CDR3 sequence: CASSTRQVSTRSPLHF. CDR3 bases: TGTGCCAGCAGCACCCGACAGGTTTCCACGAGGTCACCCCTCCACTTT.